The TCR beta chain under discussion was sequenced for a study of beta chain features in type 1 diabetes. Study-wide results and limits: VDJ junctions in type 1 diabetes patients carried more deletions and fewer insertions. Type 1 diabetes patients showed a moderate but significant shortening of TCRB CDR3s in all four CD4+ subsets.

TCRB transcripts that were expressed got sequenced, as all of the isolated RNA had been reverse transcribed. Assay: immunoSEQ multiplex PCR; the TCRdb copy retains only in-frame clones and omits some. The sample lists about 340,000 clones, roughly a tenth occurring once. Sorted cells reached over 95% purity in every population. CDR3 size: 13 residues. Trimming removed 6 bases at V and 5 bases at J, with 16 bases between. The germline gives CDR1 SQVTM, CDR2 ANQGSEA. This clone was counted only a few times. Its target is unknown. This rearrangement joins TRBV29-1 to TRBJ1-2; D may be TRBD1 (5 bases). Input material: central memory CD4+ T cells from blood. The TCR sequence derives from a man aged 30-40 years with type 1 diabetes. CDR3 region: CSVGGLGTYGYTF. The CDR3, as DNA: TGCAGCGTCGGCGGACTAGGGACTTATGGCTACACCTTC.